Given below is one T cell receptor (beta chain) in context. What it binds is not known. The data were obtained in a study of response to subunit inactivated influenza vaccine. TCRdb itself ran the RT-PCR reads through MiXCR, one entry per CDR3 protein. The data show more than 600,000 distinct CDR3 sequences, approximately 17% seen once. V was cut by 5 bases and J by 7 bases, with 8 bases left in between. The CDR3 is 12 amino acids. CDR1 and CDR2 (germline): LNHNV, YYDKDF (reference sequence). The study, taken as a whole, reports: Seasonal influenza vaccination, on each occasion, was suggested by the authors to recruit few new T cells.

Source: PBMCs from blood, taken roughly 5 days after vaccination. The origin of this receptor is a man in his forties or fifties who received an inactivated influenza vaccine. This rearrangement joins TRBV15 to TRBJ2-2, with unresolved D. The CDR3: CATSSVVGELFF. The CDR3 DNA reads as TGTGCCACCAGCTCGGTAGTCGGGGAGCTGTTTTTT.